A single sample gave rise to the 6 T cell receptor beta chains below, sequenced in a study of Ad26.COV2.S vaccination and SARS-CoV-2 variants (dated by TCRdb to the early 2020s). Libraries came from the immunoSEQ multiplex PCR assay. The table comes from immuneACCESS by way of TCRdb, which keeps in-frame sequences with V and J called. Part of the clones is missing from these tables; in studies checked, under half for an unresolved V gene and the rest for unknown reasons. Here the sample has over 400,000 clones; 89% occur a single time. The leading ten clones occupy 2.5% to 3% of the sample. In light of the paper, this sample's treatment or condition label describes: around 19 received Ad26.COV2.S at low or high dose, single or two shots; about 5 received placebo; per-sample allocation not given. For vaccine and placebo recipients, the sequenced repertoires came from samples collected on day 63 after the first injection.

This sample comprised peripheral blood, obtained in a trial of Ad26.COV2.S vaccine versus placebo. Every receptor here comes from a person between 18 and 65 years old who received the Ad26.COV2.S COVID-19 vaccine or a placebo.

The chain links TRBV19 to TRBJ1-2, with D unclear. The CDR3 contains 14 residues. Trimming pared 7 bases from V and 4 bases from J, leaving 16 bases between. Germline V lookup: CDR1 LNHDA, CDR2 SQIVND (reference sequence). The CDR3 is CASKNRAVGYGYTF. CDR3 in DNA: TGTGCCAGTAAAAACCGTGCTGTCGGCTATGGCTACACCTTC.

This sequence joins TRBV4-2 and TRBJ2-2; 10 bases map to TRBD1. V lost 4 bases and J lost 6; bases outside the gene matches: 11. CDR3 length: 17 residues. Germline CDR1 is LGHNA and CDR2 is YNFKEQ. CDR3 sequence: CASSLWRQGASAGELFF. CDR3 sequence (DNA): TGTGCCAGCAGCCTTTGGAGACAGGGGGCCTCGGCCGGGGAGCTGTTTTTT.

This clone was counted between two and nine times. The V and J genes are TRBV7-8 and TRBJ1-1; no reliable D call. V lost 5 bases and J lost 6, with 22 bases in between. This CDR3 is 16 amino acids long. The germline V gene has CDR1 SGHVS and CDR2 FQNEAQ. In nucleotides, the CDR3 is TGTGCCAGCAGCCCTCGAAAGGGTTTTCAGTATGCTGAAGCTTTCTTT. Translating gives CASSPRKGFQYAEAFF.

The CDR3 loop reads CASRLAGFQETQYF. The DNA of the CDR3 is TGTGCCAGCAGACTAGCGGGATTCCAAGAGACCCAGTACTTC. The genes are TRBV2 and TRBJ2-5; 10 bases are a match to TRBD2. With 6 bases clipped from V and 1 base from J, the junction kept 2 bases outside the gene matches. The CDR3 is 14 residues long. The germline V gene has CDR1 SNHLY and CDR2 FYNNEI.

This sequence joins TRBV29-1 and TRBJ2-3; the D call may be TRBD1 or TRBD2 (6 bases each). Between the trimmed V and J ends, which lost 5 bases and 2 bases, there was a span of 17 bases. CDR1 and CDR2 (germline): SQVTM, ANQGSEA. CDR3 length equals 15 residues. CDR3 bases: TGCAGCGTTCGCAGGGGAACTAGCAACACAGATACGCAGTATTTT. Protein sequence: CSVRRGTSNTDTQYF.

CDR3 region: CASSSNPLWDTQYF. The CDR3 DNA reads as TGTGCCAGCAGCTCCAATCCGTTGTGGGATACGCAGTATTTT. The chain links TRBV11-2 to TRBJ2-3, with no clear D. The CDR3 contains 14 residues. Germline-derived CDR1 and CDR2 are SGHAT and FQNNGV. Between the trimmed V and J ends, which lost 4 bases and 6 bases, there was a span of 14 bases.